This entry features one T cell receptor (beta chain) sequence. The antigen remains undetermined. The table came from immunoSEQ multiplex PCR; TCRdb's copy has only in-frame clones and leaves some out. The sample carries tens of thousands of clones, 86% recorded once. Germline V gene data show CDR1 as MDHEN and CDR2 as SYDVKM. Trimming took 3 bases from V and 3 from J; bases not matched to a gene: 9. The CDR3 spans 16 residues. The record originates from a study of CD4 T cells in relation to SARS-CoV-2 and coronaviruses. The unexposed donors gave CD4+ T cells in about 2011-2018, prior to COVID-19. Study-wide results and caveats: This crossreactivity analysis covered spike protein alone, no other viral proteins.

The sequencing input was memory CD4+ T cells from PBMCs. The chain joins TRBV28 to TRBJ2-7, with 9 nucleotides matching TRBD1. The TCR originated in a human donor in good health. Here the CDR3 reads CASSLYLGQGNYEQYF. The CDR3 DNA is TGTGCCAGCAGTTTGTATTTAGGACAGGGGAACTACGAGCAGTACTTC.